This T cell receptor (beta chain) stems from a study of CXCR3-negative and CXCR3-positive naive CD8 T cells. General observations from the study: More hydrophobic TRB CDR3s were found in CXCR3-positive naive cells than in CXCR3-negative naive cells.

It was by 5' RACE with UMI labels that the TRB cDNA libraries were prepared. No DNA is given; TCRdb re-called the 5' RACE reads and lists each CDR3 protein once. This sample carries around 140,000 distinct CDR3 sequences, with approximately 0.4% going to the ten biggest clones. Turning to this clonotype: Its specificity is not known.

Sorting yielded triplicates of roughly 310,000 cells for each CD8+ T cell subset. Germline lookup yields CDR1 SGHTA and CDR2 FQGNSA. CDR3 length: 18 residues. This TCR derives from a human donor in good health. Some clones in this sample may be carry-over from other donors' samples. Sequencing was done on a sample of naive CXCR3+ CD8+ T cells from blood. As for subset: CD45RO-CCR7+CD27+CD95- naive CD8+ T cells expressing CXCR3 (TNR3+). This chain connects TRBV7-2 to TRBJ2-6; without DNA, the TCRdb call of TRBD1 cannot be checked. The CDR3: CASSSRGRSYAGANVLTF.